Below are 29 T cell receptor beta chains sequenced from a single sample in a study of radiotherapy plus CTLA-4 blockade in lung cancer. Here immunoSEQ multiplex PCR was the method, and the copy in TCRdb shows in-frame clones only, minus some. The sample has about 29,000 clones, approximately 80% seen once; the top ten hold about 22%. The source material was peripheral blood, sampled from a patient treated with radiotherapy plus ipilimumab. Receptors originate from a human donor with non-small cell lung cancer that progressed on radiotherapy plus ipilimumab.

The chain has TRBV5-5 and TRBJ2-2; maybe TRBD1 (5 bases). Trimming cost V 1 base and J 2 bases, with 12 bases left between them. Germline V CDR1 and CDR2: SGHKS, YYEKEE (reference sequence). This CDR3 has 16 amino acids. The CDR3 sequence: CASSLSRAINTGELFF. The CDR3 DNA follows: TGTGCCAGCAGCTTGTCCAGGGCGATCAACACCGGGGAGCTGTTTTTT. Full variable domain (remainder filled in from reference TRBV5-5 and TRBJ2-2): DAGVTQSPTHLIKTRGQQVTLRCSPISGHKSVSWYQQVLGQGPQFIFQYYEKEERGRGNFPDRFSARQFPNYSSELNVNALLLGDSALYLCASSLSRAINTGELFFGEGSRLTVL.

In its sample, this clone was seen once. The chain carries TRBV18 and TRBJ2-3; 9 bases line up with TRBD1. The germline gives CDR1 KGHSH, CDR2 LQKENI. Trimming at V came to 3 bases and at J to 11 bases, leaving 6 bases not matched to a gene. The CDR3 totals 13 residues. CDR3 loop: CASSPGDRVGQYF. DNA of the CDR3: TGTGCCAGCTCACCGGGGGACAGGGTTGGGCAGTATTTT.

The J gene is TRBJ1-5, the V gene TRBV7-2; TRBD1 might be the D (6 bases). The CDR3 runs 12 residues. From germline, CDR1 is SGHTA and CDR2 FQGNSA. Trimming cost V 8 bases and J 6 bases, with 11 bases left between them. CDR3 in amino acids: CASQQGGQPQHF. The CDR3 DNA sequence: TGTGCCAGCCAACAGGGTGGTCAGCCCCAGCATTTT.

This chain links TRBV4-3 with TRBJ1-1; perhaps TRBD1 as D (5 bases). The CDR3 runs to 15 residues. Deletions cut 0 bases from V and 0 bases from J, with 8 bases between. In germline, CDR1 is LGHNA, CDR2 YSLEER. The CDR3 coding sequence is TGCGCCAGCAGCCAAGATAGGGGTGTGAACACTGAAGCTTTCTTT. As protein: CASSQDRGVNTEAFF.

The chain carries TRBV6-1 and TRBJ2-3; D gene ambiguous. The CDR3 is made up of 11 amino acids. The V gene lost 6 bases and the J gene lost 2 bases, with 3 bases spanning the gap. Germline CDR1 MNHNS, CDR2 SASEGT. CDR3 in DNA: TGTGCCAGCAGGTACACAGATACGCAGTATTTT. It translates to CASRYTDTQYF.

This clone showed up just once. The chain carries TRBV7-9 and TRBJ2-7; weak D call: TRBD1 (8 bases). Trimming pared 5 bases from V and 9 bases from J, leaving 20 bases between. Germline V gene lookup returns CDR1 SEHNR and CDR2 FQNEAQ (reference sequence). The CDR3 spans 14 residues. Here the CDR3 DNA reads TGTGCCAGCAGCGGGGGGGCAGGGGGCGCAGCGCAGTACTTC. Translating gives CASSGGAGGAAQYF.

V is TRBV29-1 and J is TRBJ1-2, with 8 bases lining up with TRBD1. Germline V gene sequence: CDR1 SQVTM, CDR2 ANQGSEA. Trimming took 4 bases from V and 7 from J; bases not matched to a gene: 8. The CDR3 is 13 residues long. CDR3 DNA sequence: TGCAGCGTTGGAATGACAGGGGACGGTGGCTACACCTTC. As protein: CSVGMTGDGGYTF.

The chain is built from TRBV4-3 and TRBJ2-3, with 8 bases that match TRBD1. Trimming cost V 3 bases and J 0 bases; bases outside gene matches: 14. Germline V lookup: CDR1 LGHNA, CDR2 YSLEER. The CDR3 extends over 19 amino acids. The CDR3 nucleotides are TGCGCCAGCAGCCACCCGCTGGGCGGACAGGGCTCTAGCACAGATACGCAGTATTTT. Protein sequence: CASSHPLGGQGSSTDTQYF.

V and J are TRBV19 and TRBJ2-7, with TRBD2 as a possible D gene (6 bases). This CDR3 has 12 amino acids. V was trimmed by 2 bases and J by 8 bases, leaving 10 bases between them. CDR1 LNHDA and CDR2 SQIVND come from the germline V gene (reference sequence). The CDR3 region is CASSIIGGKQYF. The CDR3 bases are TGTGCCAGTAGTATAATTGGCGGGAAGCAGTACTTC.

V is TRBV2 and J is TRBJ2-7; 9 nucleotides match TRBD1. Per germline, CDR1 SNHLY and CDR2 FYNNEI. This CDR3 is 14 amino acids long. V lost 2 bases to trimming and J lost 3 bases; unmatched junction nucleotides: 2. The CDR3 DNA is TGTGCCAGCAGTGAACGGGGACAGGGCTACGAGCAGTACTTC. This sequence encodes CASSERGQGYEQYF.

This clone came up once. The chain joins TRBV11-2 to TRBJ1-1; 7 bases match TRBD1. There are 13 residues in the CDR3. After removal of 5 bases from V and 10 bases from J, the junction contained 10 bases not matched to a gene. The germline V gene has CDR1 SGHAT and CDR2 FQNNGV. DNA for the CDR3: TGTGCCAGCAGCGAATCACAGGGGCGGGGAGCTTTCTTT. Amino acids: CASSESQGRGAFF.

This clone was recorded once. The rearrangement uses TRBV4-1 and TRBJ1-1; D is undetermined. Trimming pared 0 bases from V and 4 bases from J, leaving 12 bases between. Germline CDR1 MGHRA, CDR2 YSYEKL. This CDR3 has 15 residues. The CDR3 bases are TGCGCCAGCAGCCAAGAGAGAGTCGAGGGCACTGAAGCTTTCTTT. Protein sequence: CASSQERVEGTEAFF.

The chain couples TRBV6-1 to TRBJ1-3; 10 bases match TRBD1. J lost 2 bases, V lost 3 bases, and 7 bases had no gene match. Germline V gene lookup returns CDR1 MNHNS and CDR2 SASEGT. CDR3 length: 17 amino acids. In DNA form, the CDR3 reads TGTGCCAGCAGTGACCCCCGACAGGGGGCCGCTGGAAACACCATATATTTT. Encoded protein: CASSDPRQGAAGNTIYF.

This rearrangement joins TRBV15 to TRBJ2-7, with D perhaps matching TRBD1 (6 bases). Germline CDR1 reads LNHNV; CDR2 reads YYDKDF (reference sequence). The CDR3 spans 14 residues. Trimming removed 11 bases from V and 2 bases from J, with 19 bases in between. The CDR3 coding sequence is TGTGCCGTTCAGCCGCACAGGGATCCCTACGAGCAGTACTTC. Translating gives CAVQPHRDPYEQYF.

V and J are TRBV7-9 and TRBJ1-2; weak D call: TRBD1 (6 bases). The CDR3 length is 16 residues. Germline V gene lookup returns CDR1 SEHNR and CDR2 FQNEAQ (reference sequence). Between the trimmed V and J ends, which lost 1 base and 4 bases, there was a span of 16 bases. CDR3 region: CASSLDTTGSTYGYTF. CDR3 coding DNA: TGTGCCAGCAGCTTAGATACAACAGGGTCCACCTATGGCTACACCTTC.

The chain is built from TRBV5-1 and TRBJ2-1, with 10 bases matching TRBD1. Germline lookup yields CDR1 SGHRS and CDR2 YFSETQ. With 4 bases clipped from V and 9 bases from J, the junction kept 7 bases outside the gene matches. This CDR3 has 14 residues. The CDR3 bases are TGCGCCAGCAGCCGGGGGACAGGGGCAGGTGAGCAGTTCTTC. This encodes CASSRGTGAGEQFF.

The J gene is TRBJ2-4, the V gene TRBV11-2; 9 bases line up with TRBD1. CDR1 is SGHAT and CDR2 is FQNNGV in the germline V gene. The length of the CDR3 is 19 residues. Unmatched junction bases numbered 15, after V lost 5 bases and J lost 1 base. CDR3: CASSHPRDRAEVAKNIQYF. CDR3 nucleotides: TGTGCCAGCAGCCATCCACGGGACAGGGCGGAGGTGGCCAAAAACATTCAGTACTTC.

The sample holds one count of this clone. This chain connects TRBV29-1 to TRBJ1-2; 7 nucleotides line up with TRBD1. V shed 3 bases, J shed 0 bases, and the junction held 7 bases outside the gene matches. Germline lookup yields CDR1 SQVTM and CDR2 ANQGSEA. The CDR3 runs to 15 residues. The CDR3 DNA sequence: TGCAGCGTTGACAGGGCAGGGGGAGCTAACTATGGCTACACCTTC. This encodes CSVDRAGGANYGYTF.

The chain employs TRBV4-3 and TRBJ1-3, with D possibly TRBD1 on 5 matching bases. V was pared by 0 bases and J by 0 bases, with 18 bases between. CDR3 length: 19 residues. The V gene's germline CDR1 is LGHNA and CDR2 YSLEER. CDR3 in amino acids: CASSQDRAGSFGSGNTIYF. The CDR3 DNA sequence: TGCGCCAGCAGCCAAGATAGAGCAGGGTCATTCGGCTCTGGAAACACCATATATTTT.

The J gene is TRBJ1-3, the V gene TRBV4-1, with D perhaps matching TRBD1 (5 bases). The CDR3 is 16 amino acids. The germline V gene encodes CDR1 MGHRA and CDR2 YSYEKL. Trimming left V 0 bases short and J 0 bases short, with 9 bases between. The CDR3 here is CASSQDRGFSGNTIYF. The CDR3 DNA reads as TGCGCCAGCAGCCAAGACCGGGGGTTCTCTGGAAACACCATATATTTT.

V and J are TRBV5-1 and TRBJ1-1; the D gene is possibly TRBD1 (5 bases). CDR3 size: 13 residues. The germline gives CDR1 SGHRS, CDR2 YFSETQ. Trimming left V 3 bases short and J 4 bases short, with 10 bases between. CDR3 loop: CASSSQDGTEAFF. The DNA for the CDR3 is TGCGCCAGCAGCTCACAGGATGGCACTGAAGCTTTCTTT.

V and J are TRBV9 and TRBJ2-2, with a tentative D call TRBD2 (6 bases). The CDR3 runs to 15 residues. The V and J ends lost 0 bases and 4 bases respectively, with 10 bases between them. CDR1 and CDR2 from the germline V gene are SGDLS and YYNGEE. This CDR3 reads CASSVAQGGTGELFF. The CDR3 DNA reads TGTGCCAGCAGCGTAGCCCAGGGAGGCACCGGGGAGCTGTTTTTT.

The CDR3 nucleotides are TGTGCCAGCAGCACACGACAGGGTAGGGAGACCCAGTACTTC. This translates into CASSTRQGRETQYF. J is TRBJ2-5 and V is TRBV7-2, with 7 bases aligning to TRBD1. Germline values: CDR1 SGHTA, CDR2 FQGNSA. Trimming cost V 5 bases and J 5 bases; bases outside gene matches: 8. The CDR3 contains 14 residues.

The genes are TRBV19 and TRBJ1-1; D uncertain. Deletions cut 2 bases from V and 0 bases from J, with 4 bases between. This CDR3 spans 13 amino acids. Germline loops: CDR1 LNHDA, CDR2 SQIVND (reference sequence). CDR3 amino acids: CASSIFMNTEAFF. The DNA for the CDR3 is TGTGCCAGTAGTATATTTATGAACACTGAAGCTTTCTTT.

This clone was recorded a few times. CDR3 in amino acids: CASEVGYGYTF. The CDR3 nucleotides are TGTGCCAGCGAGGTCGGCTATGGCTACACCTTC. V gene TRBV2 combines with J gene TRBJ1-2, with unresolved D. The CDR3 has 11 amino acids. CDR1 and CDR2 (germline): SNHLY, FYNNEI. Trimming shortened V by 8 bases and J by 4 bases, and 8 bases separated the two germline ends.

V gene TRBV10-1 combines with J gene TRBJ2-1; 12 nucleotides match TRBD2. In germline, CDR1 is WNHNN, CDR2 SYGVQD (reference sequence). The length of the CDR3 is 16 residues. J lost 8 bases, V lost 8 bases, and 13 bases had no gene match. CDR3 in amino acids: CASGSSGGEVVYEQFF. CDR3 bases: TGCGCCAGCGGGTCTAGCGGGGGGGAAGTAGTATATGAGCAGTTCTTC.

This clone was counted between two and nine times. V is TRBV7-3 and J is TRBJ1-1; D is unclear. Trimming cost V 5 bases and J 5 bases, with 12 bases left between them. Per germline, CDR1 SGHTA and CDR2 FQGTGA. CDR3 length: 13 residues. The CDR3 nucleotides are TGTGCCAGCAGCGTCGATTGGAGGACTGAAGCTTTCTTT. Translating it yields CASSVDWRTEAFF. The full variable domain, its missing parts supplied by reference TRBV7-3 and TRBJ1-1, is GAGVSQTPSNKVTEKGKYVELRCDPISGHTALYWYRQSLGQGPEFLIYFQGTGAADDSGLPNDRFFAVRPEGSVSTLKIQRTERGDSAVYLCASSVDWRTEAFFGQGTRLTVV.

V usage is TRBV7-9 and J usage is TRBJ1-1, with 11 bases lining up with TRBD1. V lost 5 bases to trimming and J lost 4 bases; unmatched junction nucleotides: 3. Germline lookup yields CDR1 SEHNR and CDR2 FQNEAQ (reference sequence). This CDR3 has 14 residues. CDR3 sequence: CASSGGTGGTEAFF. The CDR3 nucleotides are TGTGCCAGCAGCGGAGGGACAGGGGGCACTGAAGCTTTCTTT.

CDR3 bases: TGTGCCAGCAGCTTAGCCTTAGGAGCTTCCTACGAGCAGTACTTC. This codes for CASSLALGASYEQYF. The rearrangement uses TRBV7-2 and TRBJ2-7; D is ambiguous. The CDR3 is made up of 15 amino acids. Trimming took off 0 bases at V and 1 base at J, with 10 bases between the two ends. Germline CDR1 SGHTA, CDR2 FQGNSA. The full variable domain, completed using reference TRBV7-2 and TRBJ2-7, is GAGVSQSPSNKVTEKGKDVELRCDPISGHTALYWYRQSLGQGLEFLIYFQGNSAPDKSGLPSDRFSAERTGGSVSTLTIQRTQQEDSAVYLCASSLALGASYEQYFGPGTRLTVT.